These T cell receptor beta chains were read from a single sample in a study of beta chain features in type 1 diabetes. Clones were read by immunoSEQ multiplex PCR, and TCRdb kept only the in-frame ones, dropping some. Of around 400,000 clones in the sample, around 16% were seen once. The sequencing sample was made of naive CD4+ T cells from blood. Receptors were obtained from a woman between 18 and 29 years old in good health. Each CDR3 is given with its conserved first and last residue. The D gene is left open where the match is weak. Not all rows give a size; the values are once, few, many and, for expanded clones, a class.

NA,16,TRBV6-1,TRBJ2-1,TRBD1,CASSEPGQGAEHEQFF,TGTGCCAGCAGTGAGCCGGGACAGGGGGCCGAGCATGAGCAGTTCTTC
NA,15,TRBV19,TRBJ2-7,TRBD2,CASSYGLAATYEQYF,TGTGCCAGTAGTTACGGACTAGCGGCAACCTACGAGCAGTACTTC
few,15,TRBV30,TRBJ2-6,NA,CAWSEGGAGANVLTF,TGTGCCTGGAGTGAGGGGGGGGCCGGGGCCAACGTCCTGACTTTC
NA,14,TRBV11-2,TRBJ2-1,NA,CASSHGSLAYEQFF,TGTGCCAGCAGCCACGGGTCTTTAGCATATGAGCAGTTCTTC
few,14,TRBV5-1,TRBJ2-3,NA,CASSPQTGTDTQYF,TGCGCCAGCAGCCCCCAGACAGGCACAGATACGCAGTATTTT
NA,14,TRBV29-1,TRBJ1-5,TRBD1,CSVGDRGRGQPQHF,TGCAGCGTTGGGGACAGGGGTAGAGGTCAGCCCCAGCATTTT
few,14,TRBV5-1,TRBJ2-1,NA,CASSPVSSYNEQFF,TGCGCCAGCAGTCCCGTGAGCTCCTACAATGAGCAGTTCTTC
NA,19,TRBV7-9,TRBJ2-1,TRBD2,CASSLRGSGTVPGMNEQFF,TGTGCCAGCAGCTTACGCGGCAGCGGGACTGTCCCCGGGATGAATGAGCAGTTCTTC
few,14,TRBV7-2,TRBJ2-1,TRBD2,CASSVAGGPGEQFF,TGTGCCAGCAGCGTAGCGGGAGGGCCAGGGGAGCAGTTCTTC
NA,14,TRBV6-5,TRBJ1-1,NA,CASSYTGLNTEAFF,TGTGCCAGCAGTTACACCGGACTAAACACTGAAGCTTTCTTT
few,13,TRBV15,TRBJ2-7,TRBD1,CATSGYRGYEQYF,TGTGCCACCAGCGGTTACAGGGGCTACGAGCAGTACTTC
few,15,TRBV19,TRBJ2-5,NA,CASSINKGSSETQYF,TGTGCCAGTAGTATCAACAAGGGGTCATCCGAGACCCAGTACTTC
NA,13,TRBV2,TRBJ2-1,NA,CASSDWRYNEQFF,TGTGCCAGCAGTGACTGGAGATACAATGAGCAGTTCTTC
NA,15,TRBV5-1,TRBJ2-1,TRBD1,CASSGGQGTYNEQFF,TGCGCCAGCAGCGGGGGACAGGGTACCTACAATGAGCAGTTCTTC
NA,13,TRBV6-5,TRBJ1-5,TRBD1,CASRGTANQPQHF,TGTGCCAGCAGAGGGACAGCTAATCAGCCCCAGCATTTT
few,18,TRBV15,TRBJ2-1,NA,CATSRGSLGFAGYNEQFF,TGTGCCACCAGCAGAGGCAGCCTAGGGTTTGCGGGCTACAATGAGCAGTTCTTC
NA,16,TRBV5-1,TRBJ1-2,NA,CASSLVIQASNYGYTF,TGCGCCAGCAGCTTGGTTATACAGGCCTCCAATTATGGCTACACCTTC
NA,14,TRBV19,TRBJ2-1,NA,CASSISAKTNEQFF,TGTGCCAGTAGTATAAGCGCGAAGACCAATGAGCAGTTCTTC